The clone carrying this T cell receptor (beta chain) was detected a few times. Its target is unknown. Germline CDR1 LGHNA, CDR2 YNFKEQ. V was pared by 0 bases and J by 2 bases, with 7 bases between. The CDR3 loop spans 14 amino acids. This sample was taken from a study of response to subunit inactivated influenza vaccine. Regarding the study as a whole: Authors suggested each seasonal flu vaccination may recruit only limited numbers of new T cells.

TCRdb reprocessed the RT-PCR reads with MiXCR, giving one entry per CDR3 protein. The sample yields some 850,000 distinct CDR3 sequences, around 18% seen once. This TCR was sampled from a man aged 50-60 years who received an inactivated influenza vaccine. The chain carries TRBV4-2 and TRBJ1-1; D uncertain. This specimen was PBMCs from blood, taken 5 days after vaccination. The CDR3 DNA reads TGTGCCAGCAGCCAAGAAATAGTTAACACTGAAGCTTTCTTT. This codes for CASSQEIVNTEAFF.